This T cell receptor beta chain was sequenced in a study of T-cell memory formation after mild COVID-19. This clonotype showed up many times. TCRdb re-analysed the 5' RACE reads in MiXCR, keeping a single row per CDR3 protein. Found here are 120,000 or so distinct CDR3 sequences, about 16% of them singletons; the top ten hold about 14%. The V gene's germline CDR1 is DFQATT and CDR2 SNEGSKA (reference sequence). The CDR3 contains 13 residues. V gave up 5 bases and J gave up 2 bases; unmatched junction bases: 4. The sequence was collected from an adult woman who had mild COVID-19 (a few samples of this study predate the infection). Cell type and time point are not known. Sequencing input: PBMCs or a T cell subset sorted from them (not recorded which). The chain recombines TRBV20-1 with TRBJ2-7; 9 bases are shared with TRBD1. Here the CDR3 DNA reads TGCAGTGCTCGGACAGGGGCCCCCTACGAGCAGTACTTC. Translated: CSARTGAPYEQYF.